What follows describes a single TCR beta chain. Trimming cost V 1 base and J 3 bases, with 4 bases left between them. The germline V gene encodes CDR1 SGHTA and CDR2 FQGNSA. The CDR3 extends over 14 amino acids. The sample originates from a study of OX40 agonist ivuxolimab in advanced cancers. Clones were read by immunoSEQ multiplex PCR, and TCRdb kept only the in-frame ones, dropping some. Altogether 48,000 or so clones are present, approximately 86% being singletons, with the ten largest covering 1.5% to 2%. Autoimmune disease history or systemic immunosuppression led to patient exclusion. The chain carries TRBV7-2 and TRBJ2-6; D is uncertain. The receptor comes from an adult with an advanced solid tumor such as melanoma, head and neck, liver or kidney cancer. This sample comprised CD4+ or CD8+ T cells sorted from blood, obtained in a trial of the OX40 agonist ivuxolimab. In DNA form, the CDR3 reads TGTGCCAGCAGCTTAGGTCTTGGGGCCAACGTCCTGACTTTC. It is translated as CASSLGLGANVLTF.